This TCR beta chain was sequenced during a study of blood T cells in healthy people across ages. Through a sample-barcoded 5' primer and a J-beta primer mix, a second PCR was run for roughly 6 to 12 cycles. From the 5' RACE reads, TCRdb called clonotypes with MiXCR, one entry per CDR3 protein. The sample has under 1,000,000 distinct CDR3 sequences; 46% are singletons. Trimming stripped 8 bases from V and 2 bases from J, with 10 bases between. The CDR3 totals 14 residues. The specimen was blood. The rearrangement joins TRBV12-3 or TRBV12-4 to TRBJ2-6; possible D gene TRBD2, 6 bases. This receptor was taken from an older man in good health. The DNA for the CDR3 is TGTGCCAGCCACCGGGGGACTGGGGCCAACGTCCTGACTTTC. This encodes CASHRGTGANVLTF.